This T cell receptor (beta chain) appears in the sequencing data of a study of blood T cell repertoires in COVID-19. Study-level background: COVID-19 samples, acute and convalescent, were from the United States, Italy and Spain.

This clone was found a few times. Original processing methods: Estimation of nucleated cell counts was performed using reference gene primer amplification. The repertoire was sequenced with immunoSEQ multiplex PCR; TCRdb's copy has only in-frame clones and lacks some. The V and J calls and clone size are taken from that table; D and trimming were inferred from the DNA. The sample records over 110,000 clones, approximately 89% being singletons. CDR3 length: 13 residues. The V and J ends lost 1 base and 0 bases respectively, with 2 bases between them. Per germline, CDR1 SGHKS and CDR2 YYEKEE (reference sequence).

Material for sequencing was peripheral blood. The chain recombines TRBV5-5 with TRBJ1-5; D remains ambiguous. This TCR came from a human donor in a cohort sampled during active COVID-19. The CDR3 bases are TGTGCCAGCAGCTTGTATAGCAATCAGCCCCAGCATTTT. It codes for CASSLYSNQPQHF.